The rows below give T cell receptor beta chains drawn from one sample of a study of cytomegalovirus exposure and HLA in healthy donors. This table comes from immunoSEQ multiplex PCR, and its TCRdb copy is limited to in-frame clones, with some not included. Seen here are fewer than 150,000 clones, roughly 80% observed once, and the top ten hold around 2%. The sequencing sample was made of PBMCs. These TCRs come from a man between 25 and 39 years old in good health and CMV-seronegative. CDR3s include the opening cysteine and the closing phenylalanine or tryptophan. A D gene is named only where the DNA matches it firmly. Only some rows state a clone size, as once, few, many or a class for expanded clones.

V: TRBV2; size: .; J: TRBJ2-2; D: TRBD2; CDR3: CASTAAGGPRAGELFF; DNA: TGTGCCAGCACGGCAGCGGGAGGGCCTCGCGCCGGGGAGCTGTTTTTT
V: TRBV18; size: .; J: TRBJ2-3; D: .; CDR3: CASSPENGGTQYF; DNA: TGTGCCAGCTCACCTGAGAACGGAGGTACGCAGTATTTT
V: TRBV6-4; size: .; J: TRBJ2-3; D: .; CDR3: CASSGDGSSTDTQYF; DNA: TGTGCCAGCAGTGGGGACGGGAGTAGCACAGATACGCAGTATTTT
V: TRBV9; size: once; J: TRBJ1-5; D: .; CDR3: CASSSREGQPQHF; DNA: TGTGCCAGCAGCTCAAGGGAGGGGCAGCCCCAGCATTTT
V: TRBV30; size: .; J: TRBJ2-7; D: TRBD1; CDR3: CAWSTLRGTRAYEQYF; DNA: TGTGCCTGGAGTACCCTCAGGGGGACCCGGGCTTACGAGCAGTACTTC
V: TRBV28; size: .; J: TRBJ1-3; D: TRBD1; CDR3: CASSLYRQGAIIGSGNTIYF; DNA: TGTGCCAGCAGTTTATATCGGCAGGGGGCCATAATCGGCTCTGGAAACACCATATATTTT
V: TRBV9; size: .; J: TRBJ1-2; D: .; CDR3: CASQNNYGYTF; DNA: TGTGCCAGCCAAAATAACTATGGCTACACCTTC
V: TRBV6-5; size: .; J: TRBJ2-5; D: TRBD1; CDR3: CASSTGVETQYF; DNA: TGTGCCAGCAGTACAGGGGTAGAGACCCAGTACTTC
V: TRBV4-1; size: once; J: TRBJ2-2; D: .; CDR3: CASSSGHVNTGELFF; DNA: TGCGCCAGCAGTTCCGGACACGTGAACACCGGGGAGCTGTTTTTT
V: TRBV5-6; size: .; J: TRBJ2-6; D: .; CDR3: CASTLFTGANVLTF; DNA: TGTGCCAGCACCCTGTTTACTGGGGCCAACGTCCTGACTTTC
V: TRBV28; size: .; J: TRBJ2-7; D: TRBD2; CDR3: CASSFLAGVSYEQYF; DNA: TGTGCCAGCAGTTTTCTAGCGGGAGTCTCCTACGAGCAGTACTTC
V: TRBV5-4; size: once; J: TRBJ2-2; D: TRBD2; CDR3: CASTAGLAANTGELFF; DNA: TGTGCCAGCACCGCGGGACTAGCGGCTAACACCGGGGAGCTGTTTTTT
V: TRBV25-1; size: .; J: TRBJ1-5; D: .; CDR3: CASSGTGTNKGGNQPQHF; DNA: TGTGCCAGCAGTGGTACCGGGACAAATAAAGGGGGCAATCAGCCCCAGCATTTT
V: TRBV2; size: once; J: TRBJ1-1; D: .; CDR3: CASSWEQETEAFF; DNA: TGTGCCAGCAGTTGGGAGCAGGAGACTGAAGCTTTCTTT
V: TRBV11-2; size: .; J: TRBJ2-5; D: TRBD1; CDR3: CASSTRTGQETQYF; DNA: TGTGCCAGCAGCACCCGGACAGGCCAAGAGACCCAGTACTTC
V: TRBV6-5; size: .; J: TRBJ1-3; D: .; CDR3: CASSYSMRAAGNTIYF; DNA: TGTGCCAGCAGTTATTCCATGCGGGCTGCTGGAAACACCATATATTTT
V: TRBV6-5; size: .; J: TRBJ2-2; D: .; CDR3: CASSYSGGGGTGELFF; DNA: TGTGCCAGCAGTTACTCGGGAGGTGGGGGCACCGGGGAGCTGTTTTTT
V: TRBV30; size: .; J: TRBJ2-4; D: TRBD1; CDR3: CAWSPQGAGSDIQYF; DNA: TGTGCCTGGAGTCCACAGGGGGCGGGGTCGGACATTCAGTACTTC
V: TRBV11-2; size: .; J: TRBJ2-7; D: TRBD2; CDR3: CASSLAAGAMYEQYF; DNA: TGTGCCAGCAGCTTAGCAGCGGGAGCAATGTACGAGCAGTACTTC
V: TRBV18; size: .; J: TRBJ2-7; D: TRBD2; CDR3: CASSPPSGSSYEQYF; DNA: TGTGCCAGCTCACCACCGAGCGGGAGCTCCTACGAGCAGTACTTC
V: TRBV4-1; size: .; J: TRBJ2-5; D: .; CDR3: CASSQAQTSTETQYF; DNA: TGCGCCAGCAGCCAAGCCCAGACATCGACGGAGACCCAGTACTTC
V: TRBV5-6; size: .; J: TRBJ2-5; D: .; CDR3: CASSQRAFSETQYF; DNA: TGTGCCAGCAGCCAGCGGGCTTTCTCCGAGACCCAGTACTTC
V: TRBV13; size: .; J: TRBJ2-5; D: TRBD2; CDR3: CASSLGTSGQETQYF; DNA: TGTGCCAGCAGCTTAGGGACTAGCGGCCAAGAGACCCAGTACTTC
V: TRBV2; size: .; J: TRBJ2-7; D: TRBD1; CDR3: CASSLETGFEQYF; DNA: TGTGCCAGCAGCCTAGAGACAGGGTTCGAGCAGTACTTC
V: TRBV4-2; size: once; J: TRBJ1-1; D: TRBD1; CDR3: CASSPDRGRFSEAFF; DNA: TGTGCCAGCAGCCCGGACAGGGGGCGGTTTTCTGAAGCTTTCTTT
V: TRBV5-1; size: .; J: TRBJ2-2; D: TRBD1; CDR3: CASSIPTGSTGELFF; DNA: TGCGCCAGCAGCATCCCGACAGGGTCCACCGGGGAGCTGTTTTTT
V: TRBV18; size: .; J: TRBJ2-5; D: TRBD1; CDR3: CASSPRQGVETQYF; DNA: TGTGCCAGCTCACCTCGACAGGGGGTAGAGACCCAGTACTTC
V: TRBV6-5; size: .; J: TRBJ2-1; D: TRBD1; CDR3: CASSYFGRGPDNEQFF; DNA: TGTGCCAGCAGTTACTTTGGCAGGGGGCCGGACAATGAGCAGTTCTTC
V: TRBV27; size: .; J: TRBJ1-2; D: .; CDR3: CASSSTRQWGYTF; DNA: TGTGCCAGCAGTTCGACCCGACAGTGGGGCTACACCTTC
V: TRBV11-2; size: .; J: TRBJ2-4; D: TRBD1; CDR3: CASSLRDSLAKNIQYF; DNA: TGTGCCAGCAGCTTAAGGGACAGTCTAGCCAAAAACATTCAGTACTTC
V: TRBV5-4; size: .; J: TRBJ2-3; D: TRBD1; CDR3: CASSREAGGLDTQYF; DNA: TGTGCCAGCAGCCGCGAGGCAGGGGGCTTAGATACGCAGTATTTT
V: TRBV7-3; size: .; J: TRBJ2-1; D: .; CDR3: CASSDSQPNNEQFF; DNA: TGTGCCAGCAGCGACTCGCAACCCAACAATGAGCAGTTCTTC
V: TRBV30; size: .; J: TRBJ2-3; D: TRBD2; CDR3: CAWSSGTSDTQYF; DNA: TGTGCCTGGAGTAGCGGGACCTCAGATACGCAGTATTTT
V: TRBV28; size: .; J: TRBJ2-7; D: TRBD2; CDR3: CASSSSGAGGHEQYF; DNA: TGTGCCAGCAGTTCCTCAGGGGCGGGAGGCCACGAGCAGTACTTC
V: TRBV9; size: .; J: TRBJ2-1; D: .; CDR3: CASSVVEGAGEQFF; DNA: TGTGCCAGCAGCGTAGTTGAGGGCGCAGGCGAGCAGTTCTTC
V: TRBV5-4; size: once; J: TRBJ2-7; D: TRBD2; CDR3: CASSLAGGPQEQYF; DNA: TGTGCCAGCAGCTTAGCGGGAGGGCCACAAGAGCAGTACTTC
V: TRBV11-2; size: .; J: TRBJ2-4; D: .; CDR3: CASSPRTAVAKNIQYF; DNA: TGTGCCAGCAGTCCCCGTACAGCCGTAGCCAAAAACATTCAGTACTTC
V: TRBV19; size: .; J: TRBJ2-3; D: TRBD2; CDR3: CASSIEPGTSGVYF; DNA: TGTGCCAGTAGTATAGAGCCCGGGACTAGCGGAGTCTATTTT
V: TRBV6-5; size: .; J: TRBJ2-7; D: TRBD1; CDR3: CASTAPGTGGYEQYF; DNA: TGTGCCAGCACTGCCCCAGGGACAGGGGGCTACGAGCAGTACTTC
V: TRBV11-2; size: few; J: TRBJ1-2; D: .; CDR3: CASSLGPMGPGEGYTF; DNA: TGTGCCAGCAGCTTAGGGCCGATGGGGCCGGGGGAGGGCTACACCTTC
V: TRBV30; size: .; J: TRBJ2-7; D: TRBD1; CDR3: CAWIPLGTGSSYEQYF; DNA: TGTGCCTGGATTCCCCTGGGGACAGGGAGCTCCTACGAGCAGTACTTC
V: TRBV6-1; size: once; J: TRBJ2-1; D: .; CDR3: CASSPGQPTQFF; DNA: TGTGCCAGCAGTCCGGGACAACCGACTCAGTTCTTC
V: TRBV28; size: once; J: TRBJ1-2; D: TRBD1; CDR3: CATVDRGYGYTF; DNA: TGTGCCACCGTAGACAGGGGCTATGGCTACACCTTC
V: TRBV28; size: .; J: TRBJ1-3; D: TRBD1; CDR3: CASSFPGQGGGNTIYF; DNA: TGTGCCAGCAGTTTCCCCGGACAGGGGGGTGGAAACACCATATATTTT
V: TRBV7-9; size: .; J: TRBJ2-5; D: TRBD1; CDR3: CASSSTGGEETQYF; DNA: TGTGCCAGCAGCTCGACAGGGGGCGAGGAGACCCAGTACTTC
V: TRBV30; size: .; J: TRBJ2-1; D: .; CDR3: CAWTIANANEQFF; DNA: TGTGCCTGGACTATAGCTAATGCCAATGAGCAGTTCTTC
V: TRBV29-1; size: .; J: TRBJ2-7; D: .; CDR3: CSVEGGDSYEQYF; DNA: TGCAGCGTTGAAGGCGGGGATTCCTACGAGCAGTACTTC
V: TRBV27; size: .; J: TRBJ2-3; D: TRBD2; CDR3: CASSFVGGLGTDTQYF; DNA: TGTGCCAGCAGTTTTGTGGGAGGGCTGGGCACAGATACGCAGTATTTT
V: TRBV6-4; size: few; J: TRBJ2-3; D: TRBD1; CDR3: CASSANPGTGSNTQYF; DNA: TGTGCCAGCAGTGCCAACCCCGGGACAGGGTCCAATACGCAGTATTTT
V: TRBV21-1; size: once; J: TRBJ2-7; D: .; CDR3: CASSGRTSGTVEQYF; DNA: TGTGCCAGCAGCGGACGGACTAGCGGGACGGTAGAGCAGTACTTC
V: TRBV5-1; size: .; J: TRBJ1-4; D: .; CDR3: CASSLAQTTNEKLFF; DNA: TGCGCCAGCAGCTTGGCGCAGACAACTAATGAAAAACTGTTTTTT
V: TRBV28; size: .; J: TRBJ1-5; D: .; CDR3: CASSGGGGRNQPQHF; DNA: TGTGCCAGCAGTGGGGGAGGCGGAAGAAATCAGCCCCAGCATTTT
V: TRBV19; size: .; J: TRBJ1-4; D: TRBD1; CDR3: CASRSGQDYEKLFF; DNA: TGTGCCAGTAGGTCCGGACAGGACTATGAAAAACTGTTTTTT